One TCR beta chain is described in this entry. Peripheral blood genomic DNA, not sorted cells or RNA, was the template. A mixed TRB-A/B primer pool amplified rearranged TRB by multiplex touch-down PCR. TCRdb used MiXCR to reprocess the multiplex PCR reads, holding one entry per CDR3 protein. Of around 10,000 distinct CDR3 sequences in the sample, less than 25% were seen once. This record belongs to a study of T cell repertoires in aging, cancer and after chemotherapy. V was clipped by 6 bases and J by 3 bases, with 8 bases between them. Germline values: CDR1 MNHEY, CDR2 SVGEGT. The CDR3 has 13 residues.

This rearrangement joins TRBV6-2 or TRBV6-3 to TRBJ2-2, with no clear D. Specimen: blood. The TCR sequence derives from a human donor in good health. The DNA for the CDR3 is TGTGCCAGCAGCTTTAAAGACACCGGGGAGCTGTTTTTT. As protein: CASSFKDTGELFF.